This TCR beta chain was recovered during a study of blood T cell repertoires in COVID-19. Methods used by the authors: Estimates of nucleated cell counts were drawn from the amplification of reference gene primers. TCRdb's copy holds only in-frame clones and misses some; the assay was immunoSEQ multiplex PCR. That table furnishes V, J and clone size, whereas the DNA furnished D and trimming. The table records 150,000 to 200,000 clones, more than 70% of them present only once. This CDR3 is built from 11 residues. Germline assignment: CDR1 SGHRS and CDR2 YFSETQ. The V end was cut by 4 bases, the J end by 11 bases, with 10 bases between.

The sample was peripheral blood. This receptor was identified in a human donor in a cohort sampled during active COVID-19. The V and J genes are TRBV5-1 and TRBJ1-3, with D possibly TRBD1 on 5 matching bases. The CDR3: CASSQDSSIYF. The CDR3 DNA follows: TGCGCCAGCAGCCAAGACAGTTCCATATATTTT.